This T cell receptor (beta chain) was identified during a study of molecular identifiers for immune sequencing clone quantification. Concerning this clonotype: What it recognizes is unknown.

Losses at the gene ends were 0 bases for V and 1 base for J; bases not matched to a gene: 10. Germline CDR1 reads SGHRS; CDR2 reads YFSETQ. This CDR3 contains 18 residues. Whole-study findings and limits: In a background of around 970,000 naive cells, spiked Jurkat TCR RNA from one cell was reportedly detectable. Among effectors, clones above 20 RNA copies held over 97% of molecules; among naive cells, under 1%.

TCRdb redid the calling of the PCR reads with MiXCR, one entry per CDR3 protein. Of about half a million distinct CDR3 sequences listed, over 20% were seen once; the top ten hold around 0.86%. This clonotype originated in a human donor in good health. Some libraries in this study had Jurkat cell RNA spiked in. V usage is TRBV5-1 and J usage is TRBJ1-1; 9 positions match TRBD1. The sequencing input was naive CD8+ T cells from blood, with Jurkat cell RNA spiked in. Specified subset: FACS-sorted CD8+CD4-CCR7+CD45RA+ naive T cells. The CDR3, as DNA: TGCGCCAGCAGCTTGGTCGGGACAGGGTTCATCGAGAACACTGAAGCTTTCTTT. As protein: CASSLVGTGFIENTEAFF. The entire variable domain, with the rest obtained from reference TRBV5-1 and TRBJ1-1, is as follows: KAGVTQTPRYLIKTRGQQVTLSCSPISGHRSVSWYQQTPGQGLQFLFEYFSETQRNKGNFPGRFSGRQFSNSRSEMNVSTLELGDSALYLCASSLVGTGFIENTEAFFGQGTRLTVV.